The following is a T cell receptor beta chain sequence with its context. The antigen is undetermined. The sample is drawn from a study of identical twins. Findings and caveats of the study: Insertion counts were lower in abundant cord blood beta clonotypes, a trend that memory repertoires did not show. Models underestimated TCR alpha sharing (out-of-frame) in monozygotic twins.

Template switching added a universal primer binding site, and final cDNA carried unique molecular identifiers. TCRdb itself ran the 5' RACE reads through MiXCR, one entry per CDR3 protein. Seen here are more than 1.5 million distinct CDR3 sequences, roughly 35% observed once, and the top ten hold around 0.25%. Germline V lookup: CDR1 SGDLS, CDR2 YYNGEE. The CDR3 totals 14 residues. V lost 1 base, J lost 7 bases, and 5 bases stayed unmatched. The rearrangement joins TRBV9 to TRBJ2-1; 7 positions match TRBD1. This TCR was recovered from a newborn girl in good health. The sample comprised cord blood. The CDR3 region is CASSVNRDRNEQFF. CDR3 in DNA: TGTGCCAGCAGCGTAAACAGGGACAGAAATGAGCAGTTCTTC.